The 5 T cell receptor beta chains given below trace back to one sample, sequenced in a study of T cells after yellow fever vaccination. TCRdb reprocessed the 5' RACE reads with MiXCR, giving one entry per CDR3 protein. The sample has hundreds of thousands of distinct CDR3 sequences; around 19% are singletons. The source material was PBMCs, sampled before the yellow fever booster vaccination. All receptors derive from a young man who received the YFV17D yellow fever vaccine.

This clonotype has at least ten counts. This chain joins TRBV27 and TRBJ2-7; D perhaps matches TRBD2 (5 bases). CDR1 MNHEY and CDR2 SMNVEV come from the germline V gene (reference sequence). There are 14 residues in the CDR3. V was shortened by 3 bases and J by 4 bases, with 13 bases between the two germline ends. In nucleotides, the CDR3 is TGTGCCAGCAGTTTCGGGATCGGAGCTTACGAGCAGTACGTC. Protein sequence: CASSFGIGAYEQYV.

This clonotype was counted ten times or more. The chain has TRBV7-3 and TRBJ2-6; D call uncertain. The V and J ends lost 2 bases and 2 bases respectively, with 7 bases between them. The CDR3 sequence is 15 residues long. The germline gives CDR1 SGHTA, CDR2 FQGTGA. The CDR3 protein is CASSLQPAGANVLTF. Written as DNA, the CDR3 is TGTGCCAGCAGCTTACAGCCCGCTGGGGCCAACGTCCTGACTTTC.

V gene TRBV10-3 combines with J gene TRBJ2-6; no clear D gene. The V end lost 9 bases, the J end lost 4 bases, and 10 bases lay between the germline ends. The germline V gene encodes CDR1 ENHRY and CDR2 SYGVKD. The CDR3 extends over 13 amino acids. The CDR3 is CAIQVAGANVLTF. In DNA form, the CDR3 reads TGTGCCATTCAGGTGGCAGGGGCCAACGTCCTGACTTTC.

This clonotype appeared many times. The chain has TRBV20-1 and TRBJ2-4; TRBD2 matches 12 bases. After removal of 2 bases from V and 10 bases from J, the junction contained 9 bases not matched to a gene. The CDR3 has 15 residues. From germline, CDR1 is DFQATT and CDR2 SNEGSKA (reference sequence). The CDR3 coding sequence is TGCAGTGCTAGACCCTACGGGACTAGCGGGCTGATTCAGTACTTC. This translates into CSARPYGTSGLIQYF.

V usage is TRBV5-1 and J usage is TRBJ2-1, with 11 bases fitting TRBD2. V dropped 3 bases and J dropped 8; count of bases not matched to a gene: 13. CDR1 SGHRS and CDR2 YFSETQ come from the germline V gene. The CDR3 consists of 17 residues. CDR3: CASSSRLAGNIPYEQFF. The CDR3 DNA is TGCGCCAGCAGCTCCCGACTAGCGGGGAATATACCGTATGAGCAGTTCTTC.